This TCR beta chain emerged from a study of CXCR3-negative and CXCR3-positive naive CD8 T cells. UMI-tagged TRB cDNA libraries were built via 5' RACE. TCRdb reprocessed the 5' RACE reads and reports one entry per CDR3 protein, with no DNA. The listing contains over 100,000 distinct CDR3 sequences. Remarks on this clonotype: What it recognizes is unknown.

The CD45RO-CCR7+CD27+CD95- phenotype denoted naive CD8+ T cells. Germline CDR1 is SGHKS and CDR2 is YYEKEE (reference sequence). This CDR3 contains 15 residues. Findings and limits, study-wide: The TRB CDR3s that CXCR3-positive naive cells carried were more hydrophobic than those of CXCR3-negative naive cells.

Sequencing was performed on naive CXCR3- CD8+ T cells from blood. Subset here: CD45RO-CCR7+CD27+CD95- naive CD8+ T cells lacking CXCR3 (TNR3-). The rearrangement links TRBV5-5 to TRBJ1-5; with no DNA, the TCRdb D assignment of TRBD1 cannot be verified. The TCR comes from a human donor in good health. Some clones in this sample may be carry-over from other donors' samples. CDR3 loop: CASSIGQGARQPQHF.